This T cell receptor (beta chain) is drawn from a study of shared clonotypes between healthy human individuals. Study-level results: Among donors, sharing of clonotypes was expected to be affected by sequencing depth. Naive subsets generally exceeded memory subsets in estimated richness.

Positively selected for CCR7, the CD45RO-negative cells used as naive CD8 cells excluded terminally differentiated effector memory CD45RA+ cells. Everyone who donated was a Caucasian adult who lived in Nashville, Tennessee. Germline values: CDR1 LGHNA, CDR2 YSLEER. CDR3 length: 18 residues. The junction had 10 bases not matched to a gene; V was cut back by 0 bases and J by 6 bases. Sequenced by immunoSEQ multiplex PCR; TCRdb stores in-frame clones only, minus some. The data show over 750,000 clones, with around 96% seen just once and over 0.2% held by the top ten. Notes on this clone: What it recognizes is unknown.

Sequencing used naive CD8+ T cells sorted from blood. The origin of this receptor is a man aged 30 to 39 in good health. The V call is TRBV4-3, the J call TRBJ2-3, with TRBD2 identical over 12 bases. DNA for the CDR3: TGCGCCAGCAGCCAAGATAGCCTAGCGGGAGGGCCGTCGGATACGCAGTATTTT. It yields the protein CASSQDSLAGGPSDTQYF.